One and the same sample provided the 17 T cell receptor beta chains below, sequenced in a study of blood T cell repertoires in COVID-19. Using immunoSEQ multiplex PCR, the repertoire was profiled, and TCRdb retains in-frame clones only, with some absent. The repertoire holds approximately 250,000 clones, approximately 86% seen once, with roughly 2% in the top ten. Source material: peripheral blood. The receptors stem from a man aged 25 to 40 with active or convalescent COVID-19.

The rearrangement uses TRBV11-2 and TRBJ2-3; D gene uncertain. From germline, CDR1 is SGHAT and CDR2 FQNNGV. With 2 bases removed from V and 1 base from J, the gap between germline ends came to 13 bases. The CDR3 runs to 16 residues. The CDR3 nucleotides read TGTGCCAGCAGCTTATCTTCCAGCGTCGGCACAGATACGCAGTATTTT. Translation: CASSLSSSVGTDTQYF.

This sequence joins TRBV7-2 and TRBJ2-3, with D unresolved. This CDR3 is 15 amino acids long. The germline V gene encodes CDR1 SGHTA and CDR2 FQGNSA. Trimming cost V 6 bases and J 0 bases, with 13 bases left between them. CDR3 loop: CASSIQTRSTDTQYF. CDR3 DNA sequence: TGTGCCAGCAGTATACAGACCCGGAGCACAGATACGCAGTATTTT.

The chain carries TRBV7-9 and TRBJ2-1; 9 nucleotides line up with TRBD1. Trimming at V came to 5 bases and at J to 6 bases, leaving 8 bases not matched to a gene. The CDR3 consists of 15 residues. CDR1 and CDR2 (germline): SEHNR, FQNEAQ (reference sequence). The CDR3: CASSQGQGLANEQFF. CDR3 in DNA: TGTGCCAGCAGCCAAGGACAGGGGCTCGCCAATGAGCAGTTCTTC.

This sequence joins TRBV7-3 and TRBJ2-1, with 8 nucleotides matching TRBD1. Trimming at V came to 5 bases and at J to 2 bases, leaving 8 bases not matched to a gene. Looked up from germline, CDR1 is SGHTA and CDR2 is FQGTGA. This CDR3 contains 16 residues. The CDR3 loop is CASSPKDRVAYNEQFF. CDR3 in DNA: TGTGCCAGCAGCCCCAAGGACAGGGTTGCCTACAATGAGCAGTTCTTC.

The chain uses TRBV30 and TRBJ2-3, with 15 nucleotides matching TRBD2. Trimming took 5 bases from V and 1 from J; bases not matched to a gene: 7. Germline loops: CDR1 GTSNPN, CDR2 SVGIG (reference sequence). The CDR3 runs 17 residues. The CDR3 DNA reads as TGTGCCTGGGGACTAGCGGGGGGGGGAGTGGGCACAGATACGCAGTATTTT. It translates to CAWGLAGGGVGTDTQYF.

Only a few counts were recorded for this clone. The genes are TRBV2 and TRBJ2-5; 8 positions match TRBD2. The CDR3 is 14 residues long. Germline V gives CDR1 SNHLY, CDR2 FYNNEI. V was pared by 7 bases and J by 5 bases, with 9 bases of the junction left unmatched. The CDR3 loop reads CASKDSGVMETQYF. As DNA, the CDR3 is TGTGCCAGCAAGGATAGCGGGGTAATGGAGACCCAGTACTTC. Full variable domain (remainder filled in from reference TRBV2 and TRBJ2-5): EPEVTQTPSHQVTQMGQEVILRCVPISNHLYFYWYRQILGQKVEFLVSFYNNEISEKSEIFDDQFSVERPDGSNFTLKIRSTKLEDSAMYFCASKDSGVMETQYFGPGTRLLVL.

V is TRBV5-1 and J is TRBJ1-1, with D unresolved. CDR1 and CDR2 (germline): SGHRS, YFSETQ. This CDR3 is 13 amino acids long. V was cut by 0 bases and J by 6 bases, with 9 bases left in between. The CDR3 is CASSLEDQAEAFF. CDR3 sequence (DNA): TGCGCCAGCAGCTTGGAGGATCAGGCTGAAGCTTTCTTT.

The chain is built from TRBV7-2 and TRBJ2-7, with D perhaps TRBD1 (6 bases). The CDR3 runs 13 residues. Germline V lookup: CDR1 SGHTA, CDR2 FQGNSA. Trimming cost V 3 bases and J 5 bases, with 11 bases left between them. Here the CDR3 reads CASSLSGAHEQYF. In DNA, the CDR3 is TGTGCCAGCAGCTTGTCAGGGGCCCACGAGCAGTACTTC.

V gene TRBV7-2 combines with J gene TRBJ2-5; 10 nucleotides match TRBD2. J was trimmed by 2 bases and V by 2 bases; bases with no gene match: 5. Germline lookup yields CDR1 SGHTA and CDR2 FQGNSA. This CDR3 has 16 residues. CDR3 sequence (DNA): TGTGCCAGCAGCTTACTAGCGGGGGACCCGCAAGAGACCCAGTACTTC. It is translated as CASSLLAGDPQETQYF.

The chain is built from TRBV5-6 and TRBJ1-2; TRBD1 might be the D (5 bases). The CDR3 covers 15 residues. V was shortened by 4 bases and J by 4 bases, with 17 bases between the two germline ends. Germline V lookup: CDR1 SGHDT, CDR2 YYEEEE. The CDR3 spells CASSENGPGSYGYTF. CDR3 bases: TGTGCCAGCAGCGAAAATGGTCCAGGGTCCTATGGCTACACCTTC.

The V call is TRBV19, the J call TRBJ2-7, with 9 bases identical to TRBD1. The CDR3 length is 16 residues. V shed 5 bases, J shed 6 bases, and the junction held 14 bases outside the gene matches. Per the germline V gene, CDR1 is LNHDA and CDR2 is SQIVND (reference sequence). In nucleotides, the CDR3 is TGTGCCAGTAGTCCCACAGGGGGCTACTTGTCGGGCGAGCAGTACTTC. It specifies CASSPTGGYLSGEQYF.

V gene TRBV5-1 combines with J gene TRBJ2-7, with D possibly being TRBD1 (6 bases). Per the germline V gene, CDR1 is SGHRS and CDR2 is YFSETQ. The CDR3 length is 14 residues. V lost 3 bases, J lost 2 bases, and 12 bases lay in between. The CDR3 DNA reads TGCGCCAGCAGCTCCTCACAGGGAACCTACGAGCAGTACTTC. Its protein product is CASSSSQGTYEQYF.

This chain's CDR3 is CASSLRPGQGNTEAFF. Here the CDR3 DNA reads TGCGCCAGCAGCCTACGGCCGGGACAGGGGAACACTGAAGCTTTCTTT. The rearrangement joins TRBV5-1 to TRBJ1-1, with 9 bases matching TRBD1. CDR1 and CDR2 (germline): SGHRS, YFSETQ. J was trimmed by 1 base and V by 4 bases; bases with no gene match: 8. The CDR3 totals 16 residues.

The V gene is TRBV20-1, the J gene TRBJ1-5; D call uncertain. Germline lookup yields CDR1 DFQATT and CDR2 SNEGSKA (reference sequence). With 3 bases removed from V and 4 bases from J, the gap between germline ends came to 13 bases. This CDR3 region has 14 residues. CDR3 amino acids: CSASTTGRNQPQHF. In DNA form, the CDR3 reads TGCAGTGCTAGTACAACGGGTCGAAATCAGCCCCAGCATTTT.

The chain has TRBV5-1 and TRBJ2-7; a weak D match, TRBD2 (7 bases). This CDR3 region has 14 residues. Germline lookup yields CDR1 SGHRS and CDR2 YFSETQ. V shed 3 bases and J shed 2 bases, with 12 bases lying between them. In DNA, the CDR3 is TGCGCCAGCAGCTCTGGGGGGGCTACCTACGAGCAGTACTTC. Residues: CASSSGGATYEQYF.

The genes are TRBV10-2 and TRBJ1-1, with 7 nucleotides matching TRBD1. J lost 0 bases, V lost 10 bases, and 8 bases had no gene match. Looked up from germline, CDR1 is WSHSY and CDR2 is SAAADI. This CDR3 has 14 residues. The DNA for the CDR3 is TGCGCCACCCGGACAGGCGGTATGAACACTGAAGCTTTCTTT. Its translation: CATRTGGMNTEAFF.

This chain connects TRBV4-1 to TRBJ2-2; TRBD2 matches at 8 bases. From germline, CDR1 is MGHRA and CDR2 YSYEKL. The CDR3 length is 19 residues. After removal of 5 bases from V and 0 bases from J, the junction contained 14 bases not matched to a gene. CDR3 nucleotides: TGCGCCAGCAGCGTCACAGGTCTAGCGGGCCTACCGAACACCGGGGAGCTGTTTTTT. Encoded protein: CASSVTGLAGLPNTGELFF.